These 13 T cell receptor beta chains came from one sample sequenced in a study of CD8 T cells in Susac syndrome. RNA totalling about 0.45 to 1 ug underwent reverse transcription with random hexamers. TCRdb itself ran the immunoSEQ multiplex PCR reads through MiXCR, one entry per CDR3 protein. The repertoire holds tens of thousands of distinct CDR3 sequences, roughly 95% seen once, with 0.35% to 0.4% in the top ten. Specimen: CD8+ T cells from PBMCs. The receptors originated from a human donor with multiple sclerosis.

This chain links TRBV6-5 with TRBJ1-2, with D perhaps TRBD1 (6 bases). CDR1 and CDR2 from the germline V gene are MNHEY and SVGAGI. Trimming left V 6 bases short and J 4 bases short, with 18 bases between. CDR3 length: 15 amino acids. The CDR3 loop reads CASSGGPDRFYGYTF. The CDR3 region has the DNA TGTGCCAGCAGCGGGGGGCCTGACAGGTTCTATGGCTACACCTTC.

The chain couples TRBV7-2 to TRBJ1-1; TRBD1 aligns across 7 bases. The CDR3 sequence is 14 residues long. After removal of 3 bases from V and 7 bases from J, the junction contained 8 bases not matched to a gene. CDR1 and CDR2 from the germline V gene are SGHTA and FQGNSA. CDR3 region: CASSFTGDVGEAFF. In DNA form, the CDR3 reads TGTGCCAGCAGCTTTACAGGGGACGTCGGTGAAGCTTTCTTT. The full variable domain, its missing parts supplied by reference TRBV7-2 and TRBJ1-1, is GAGVSQSPSNKVTEKGKDVELRCDPISGHTALYWYRQSLGQGLEFLIYFQGNSAPDKSGLPSDRFSAERTGGSVSTLTIQRTQQEDSAVYLCASSFTGDVGEAFFGQGTRLTVV.

This chain links TRBV9 with TRBJ1-2; D ambiguous. CDR3 length: 16 residues. V lost 0 bases to trimming and J lost 4 bases, with 16 bases between them. CDR1 is SGDLS and CDR2 is YYNGEE in the germline V gene. The CDR3 nucleotides read TGTGCCAGCAGCGTAGTAGAAGCCCATAACGTCTATGGCTACACCTTC. Protein sequence: CASSVVEAHNVYGYTF.

V and J are TRBV5-4 and TRBJ2-7; the D gene could be TRBD1 or TRBD2 (5 bases each). The CDR3 has 14 residues. Trimming cost V 4 bases and J 2 bases, with 13 bases left between them. Germline CDR1 is SGHNT and CDR2 is YYREEE (reference sequence). The CDR3 loop reads CASSDRGAPYEQYF. Here the CDR3 DNA reads TGTGCCAGCAGCGACAGAGGGGCCCCCTACGAGCAGTACTTC.

In this sample, this clonotype turned up a few times. The chain is built from TRBV19 and TRBJ2-7, with a possible D match to TRBD2 (6 bases). The germline gives CDR1 LNHDA, CDR2 SQIVND (reference sequence). The CDR3 is made up of 12 amino acids. V was clipped by 3 bases and J by 3 bases, with 6 bases between them. This CDR3 reads CASSIGGYEQYF. The CDR3 DNA reads as TGTGCCAGTAGTATCGGGGGCTACGAGCAGTACTTC.

Here the CDR3 reads CASSSSTGTEGYEQYF. The DNA of the CDR3 is TGTGCCAGCAGCTCCTCTACCGGGACCGAGGGGTACGAGCAGTACTTC. The genes are TRBV13 and TRBJ2-7; D is possibly TRBD1 or TRBD2 (5 bases each). The CDR3 has 16 amino acids. Trimming removed 4 bases from V and 4 bases from J, with 20 bases in between. Germline CDR1 reads PRHDT; CDR2 reads FYEKMQ (reference sequence). Variable domain in full (rest from reference TRBV13 and TRBJ2-7): AAGVIQSPRHLIKEKRETATLKCYPIPRHDTVYWYQQGPGQDPQFLISFYEKMQSDKGSIPDRFSAQQFSDYHSELNMSSLELGDSALYFCASSSSTGTEGYEQYFGPGTRLTVT.

The CDR3 sequence: CASSFLPPGRYSGNTIYF. The CDR3 region has the DNA TGTGCCAGCAGTTTCCTCCCCCCCGGACGGTACTCTGGAAACACCATATATTTT. The chain uses TRBV28 and TRBJ1-3; no clear D. This CDR3 has 18 residues. V gave up 3 bases and J gave up 0 bases, with 18 bases separating them. Per germline, CDR1 MDHEN and CDR2 SYDVKM.

The gene calls are TRBV7-9 and TRBJ1-6; D perhaps matches TRBD1 (5 bases). CDR1 and CDR2 (germline): SEHNR, FQNEAQ (reference sequence). The CDR3 has 13 residues. V was shortened by 4 bases and J by 16 bases, with 17 bases between the two germline ends. CDR3 region: CASSSGGGGPLHF. For the CDR3, the DNA is TGTGCCAGCAGCTCCGGCGGGGGAGGCCCTCTCCACTTT.

This chain links TRBV29-1 with TRBJ2-7; 10 nucleotides align to TRBD2. The CDR3 consists of 15 residues. Trimming took 3 bases from V and 3 from J; bases not matched to a gene: 8. Germline V gene lookup returns CDR1 SQVTM and CDR2 ANQGSEA. CDR3 DNA sequence: TGCAGCGTTGAGGGCAGCGGGAGGGGAGGCTACGAGCAGTACTTC. Its protein product is CSVEGSGRGGYEQYF.

The CDR3 here is CATRSGQETQYF. The CDR3 nucleotides read TGTGCCACCAGGTCAGGGCAAGAGACCCAGTACTTC. The chain carries TRBV7-9 and TRBJ2-5, with D tentatively TRBD1 (5 bases). Looked up from germline, CDR1 is SEHNR and CDR2 is FQNEAQ (reference sequence). The CDR3 loop spans 12 amino acids. V lost 10 bases and J lost 2, with 11 bases in between.

The gene calls are TRBV3-1 and TRBJ1-4; D not certain. The CDR3 runs to 17 residues. Germline V gene sequence: CDR1 LGHDT, CDR2 YNNKEL (reference sequence). Trimming stripped 5 bases from V and 2 bases from J, with 18 bases between. The CDR3 DNA is TGTGCCAGCAGCTCTCAAGAGCCGGACGGTACTAATGAAAAACTGTTTTTT. Amino acid sequence: CASSSQEPDGTNEKLFF.

This clonotype was seen more than once but under ten times. This chain uses TRBV5-4 with TRBJ1-1; no clear D. CDR1 and CDR2 (germline): SGHNT, YYREEE (reference sequence). The V end was cut by 8 bases, the J end by 5 bases, with 13 bases between. This CDR3 region has 12 residues. This chain's CDR3 is CASSPGGTEAFF. The CDR3 DNA sequence: TGTGCCAGTAGTCCAGGAGGGACTGAAGCTTTCTTT. Variable domain in full (rest from reference TRBV5-4 and TRBJ1-1): ETGVTQSPTHLIKTRGQQVTLRCSSQSGHNTVSWYQQALGQGPQFIFQYYREEENGRGNFPPRFSGLQFPNYSSELNVNALELDDSALYLCASSPGGTEAFFGQGTRLTVV.

The chain joins TRBV20-1 to TRBJ2-3, with D perhaps TRBD2 (6 bases). CDR3 length: 17 residues. CDR1 is DFQATT and CDR2 is SNEGSKA in the germline V gene (reference sequence). V lost 6 bases, J lost 0 bases, and 22 bases lay in between. The CDR3 DNA follows: TGCAGTGCCCCCCCACAGGCTAGCGACAATAGCACAGATACGCAGTATTTT. The encoded protein is CSAPPQASDNSTDTQYF.